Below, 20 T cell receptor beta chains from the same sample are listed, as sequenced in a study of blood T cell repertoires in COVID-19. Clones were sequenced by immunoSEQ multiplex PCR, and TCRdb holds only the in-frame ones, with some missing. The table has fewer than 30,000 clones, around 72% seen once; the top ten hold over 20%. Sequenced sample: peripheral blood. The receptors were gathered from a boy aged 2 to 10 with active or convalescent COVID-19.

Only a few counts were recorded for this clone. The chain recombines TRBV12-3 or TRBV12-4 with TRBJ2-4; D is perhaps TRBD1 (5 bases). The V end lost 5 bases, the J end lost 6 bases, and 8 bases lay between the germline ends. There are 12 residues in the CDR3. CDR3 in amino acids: CASSLRGNIQYF. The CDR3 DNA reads TGTGCCAGCAGTCTAAGGGGAAACATTCAGTACTTC.

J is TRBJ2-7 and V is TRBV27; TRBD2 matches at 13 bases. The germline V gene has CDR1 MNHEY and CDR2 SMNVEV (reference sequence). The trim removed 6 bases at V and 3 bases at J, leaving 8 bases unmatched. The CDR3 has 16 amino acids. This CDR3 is CASRGQGLAGRYEQYF. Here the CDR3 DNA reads TGTGCCAGCAGGGGTCAGGGACTAGCGGGGCGCTACGAGCAGTACTTC.

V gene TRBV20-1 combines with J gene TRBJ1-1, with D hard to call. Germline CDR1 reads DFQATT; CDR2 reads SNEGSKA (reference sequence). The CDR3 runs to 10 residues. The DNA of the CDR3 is TGCAGGCCCTATGGTACTGAAGCTTTCTTT. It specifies CRPYGTEAFF.

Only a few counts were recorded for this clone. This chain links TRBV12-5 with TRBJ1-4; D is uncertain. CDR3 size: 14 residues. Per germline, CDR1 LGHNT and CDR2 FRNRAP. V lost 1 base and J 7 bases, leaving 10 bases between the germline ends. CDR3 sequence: CASGLERVGEKLFF. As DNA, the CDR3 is TGTGCTAGTGGTTTGGAGAGGGTCGGTGAAAAACTGTTTTTT.

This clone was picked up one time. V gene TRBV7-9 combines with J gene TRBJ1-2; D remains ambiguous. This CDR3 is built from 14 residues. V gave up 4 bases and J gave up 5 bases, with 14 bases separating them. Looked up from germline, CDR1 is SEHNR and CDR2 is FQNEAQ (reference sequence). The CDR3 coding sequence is TGTGCCAGCAGCTATAGCGGTCGGGTATATGGCTACACCTTC. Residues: CASSYSGRVYGYTF. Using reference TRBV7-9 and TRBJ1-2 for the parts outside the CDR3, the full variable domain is DTGVSQNPRHKITKRGQNVTFRCDPISEHNRLYWYRQTLGQGPEFLTYFQNEAQLEKSRLLSDRFSAERPKGSFSTLEIQRTEQGDSAMYLCASSYSGRVYGYTFGSGTRLTVV.

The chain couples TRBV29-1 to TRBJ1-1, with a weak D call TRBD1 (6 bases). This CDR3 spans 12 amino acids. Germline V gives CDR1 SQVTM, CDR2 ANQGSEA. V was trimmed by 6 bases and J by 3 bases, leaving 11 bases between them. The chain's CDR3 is CSVKTGHTEAFF. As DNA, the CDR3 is TGCAGCGTAAAGACAGGACACACTGAAGCTTTCTTT.

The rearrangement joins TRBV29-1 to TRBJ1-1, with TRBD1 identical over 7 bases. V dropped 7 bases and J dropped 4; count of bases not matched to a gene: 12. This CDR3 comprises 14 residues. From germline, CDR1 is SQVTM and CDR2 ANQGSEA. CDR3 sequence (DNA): TGCAGCGCAAGAGCGCACAGGGGAGGCACTGAAGCTTTCTTT. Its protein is CSARAHRGGTEAFF.

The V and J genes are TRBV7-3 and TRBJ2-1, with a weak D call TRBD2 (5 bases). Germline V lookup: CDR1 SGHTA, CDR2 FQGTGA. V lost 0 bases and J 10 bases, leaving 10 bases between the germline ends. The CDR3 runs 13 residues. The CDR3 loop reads CASSLTLRGEQFF. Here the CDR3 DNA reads TGTGCCAGCAGCTTAACCCTCCGGGGAGAGCAGTTCTTC.

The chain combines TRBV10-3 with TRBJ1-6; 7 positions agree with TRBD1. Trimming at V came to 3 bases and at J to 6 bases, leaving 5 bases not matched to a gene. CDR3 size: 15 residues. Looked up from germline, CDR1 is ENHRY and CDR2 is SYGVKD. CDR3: CAISDDRVGNSPLHF. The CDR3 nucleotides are TGTGCCATCAGTGACGACAGGGTTGGTAATTCACCCCTCCACTTT.

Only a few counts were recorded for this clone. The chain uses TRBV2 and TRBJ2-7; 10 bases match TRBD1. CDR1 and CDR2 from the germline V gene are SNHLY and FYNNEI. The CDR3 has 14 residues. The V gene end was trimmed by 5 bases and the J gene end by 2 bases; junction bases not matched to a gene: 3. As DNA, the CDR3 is TGTGCCAGCAGTCTGGACAGGGGGGCCTACGAGCAGTACTTC. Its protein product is CASSLDRGAYEQYF.

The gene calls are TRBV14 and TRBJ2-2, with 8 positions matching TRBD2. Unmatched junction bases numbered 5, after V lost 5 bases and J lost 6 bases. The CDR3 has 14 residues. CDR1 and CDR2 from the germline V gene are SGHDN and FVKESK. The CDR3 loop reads CASSYRAGAGELFF. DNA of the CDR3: TGTGCCAGCAGCTATCGAGCGGGGGCCGGGGAGCTGTTTTTT. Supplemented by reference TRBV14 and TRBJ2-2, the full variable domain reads EAGVTQFPSHSVIEKGQTVTLRCDPISGHDNLYWYRRVMGKEIKFLLHFVKESKQDESGMPNNRFLAERTGGTYSTLKVQPAELEDSGVYFCASSYRAGAGELFFGEGSRLTVL.

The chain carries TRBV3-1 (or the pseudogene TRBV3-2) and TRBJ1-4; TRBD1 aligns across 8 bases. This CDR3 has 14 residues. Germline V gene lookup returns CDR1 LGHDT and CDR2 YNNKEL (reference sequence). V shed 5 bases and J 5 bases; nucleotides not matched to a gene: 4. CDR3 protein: CASSVQGGNEKLFF. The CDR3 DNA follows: TGTGCCAGCAGCGTACAGGGGGGGAATGAAAAACTGTTTTTT.

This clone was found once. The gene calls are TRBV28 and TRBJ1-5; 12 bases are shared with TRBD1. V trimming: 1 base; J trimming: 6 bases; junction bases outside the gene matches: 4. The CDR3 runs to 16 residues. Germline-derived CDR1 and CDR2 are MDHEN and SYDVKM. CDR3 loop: CASSLSGTGGFQPQHF. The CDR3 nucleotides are TGTGCCAGCAGTTTATCCGGGACAGGGGGCTTTCAGCCCCAGCATTTT.

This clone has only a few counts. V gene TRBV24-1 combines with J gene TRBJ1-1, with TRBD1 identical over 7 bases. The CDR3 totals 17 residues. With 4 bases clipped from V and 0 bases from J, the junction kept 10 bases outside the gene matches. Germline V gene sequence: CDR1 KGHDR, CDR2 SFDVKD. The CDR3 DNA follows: TGTGCCACCAGTGAAGGGGAAAGGGACAGAATGAACACTGAAGCTTTCTTT. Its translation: CATSEGERDRMNTEAFF.

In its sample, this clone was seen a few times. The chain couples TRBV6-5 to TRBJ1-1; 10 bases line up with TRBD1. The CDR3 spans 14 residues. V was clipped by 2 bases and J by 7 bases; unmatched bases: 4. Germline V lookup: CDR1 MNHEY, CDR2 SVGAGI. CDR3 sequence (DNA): TGTGCCAGCAGTTACCGACAGGGGGCAGTTGAAGCTTTCTTT. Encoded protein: CASSYRQGAVEAFF.

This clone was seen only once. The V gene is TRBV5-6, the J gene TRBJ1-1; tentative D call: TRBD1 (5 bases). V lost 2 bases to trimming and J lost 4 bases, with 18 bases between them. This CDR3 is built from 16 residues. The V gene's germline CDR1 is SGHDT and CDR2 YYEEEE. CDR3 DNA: TGTGCCAGCAGCTTTGGACACTCCCCGGTAGGCACTGAAGCTTTCTTT. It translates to CASSFGHSPVGTEAFF.

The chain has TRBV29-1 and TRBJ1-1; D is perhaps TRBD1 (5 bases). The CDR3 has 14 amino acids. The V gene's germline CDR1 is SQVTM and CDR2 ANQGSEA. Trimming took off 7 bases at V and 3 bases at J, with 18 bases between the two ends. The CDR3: CSAAEGIGDTEAFF. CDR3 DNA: TGCAGCGCCGCGGAGGGGATTGGGGACACTGAAGCTTTCTTT.

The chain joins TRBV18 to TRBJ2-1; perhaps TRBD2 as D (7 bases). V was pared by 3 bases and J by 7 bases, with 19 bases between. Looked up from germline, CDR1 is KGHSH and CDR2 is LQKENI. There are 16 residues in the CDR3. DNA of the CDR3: TGTGCCAGCTCACCTGGTTTGGGGGGGCTCAAGAATGAGCAGTTCTTC. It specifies CASSPGLGGLKNEQFF. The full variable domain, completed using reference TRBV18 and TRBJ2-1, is NAGVMQNPRHLVRRRGQEARLRCSPMKGHSHVYWYRQLPEEGLKFMVYLQKENIIDESGMPKERFSAEFPKEGPSILRIQQVVRGDSAAYFCASSPGLGGLKNEQFFGPGTRLTVL.

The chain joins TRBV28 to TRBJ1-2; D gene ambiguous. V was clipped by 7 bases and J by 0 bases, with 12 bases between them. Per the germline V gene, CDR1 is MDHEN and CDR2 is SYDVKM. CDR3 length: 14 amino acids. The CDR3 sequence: CASTAAGPNYGYTF. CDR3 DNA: TGTGCCAGCACCGCAGCGGGTCCTAACTATGGCTACACCTTC.

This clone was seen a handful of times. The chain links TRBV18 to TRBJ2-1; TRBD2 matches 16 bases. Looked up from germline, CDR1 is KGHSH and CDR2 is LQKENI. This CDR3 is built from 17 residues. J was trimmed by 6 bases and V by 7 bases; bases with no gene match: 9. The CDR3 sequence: CASWPGLAGGHGNEQFF. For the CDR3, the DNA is TGTGCCAGCTGGCCGGGACTAGCGGGGGGGCATGGCAATGAGCAGTTCTTC.